Listed here is a single T cell receptor beta chain. A read error may produce the germline difference seen at one junction end. Clones were sequenced by immunoSEQ multiplex PCR, and TCRdb holds only the in-frame ones, with some missing. The sample holds some 120,000 clones, 75% to 95% seen once. This CDR3 has 15 residues. CDR1 is SSHAT, CDR2 FNYEAQ, per germline (reference sequence). This entry comes from a study of blood T cell repertoires in COVID-19. Sequenced: peripheral blood. The chain links TRBV7-7 to TRBJ2-5; TRBD2 agrees at 13 bases. This receptor was identified in a human donor with active COVID-19. The donor label of this sample is uncertain. CDR3 sequence (DNA): TGTGCTAGCAGCTTAGGGACTAGCGGGGAAGAGACCCAGTACTTC. Protein: CASSLGTSGEETQYF.